This T cell receptor (beta chain) was sequenced in a study of shared clonotypes between healthy human individuals. Broader study findings: The genetic and exposure-history diversity represented was limited by few donors.

Regarding this clone: The target antigen is unknown.

Division of CD4+ cells produced a CD45RA+ naive subset and a CD45RA-negative memory subset. Per the authors' pipeline: Without quality scores, immunoSEQ junctional reads could not be filtered like full-length reads. The repertoire was sequenced with immunoSEQ multiplex PCR; TCRdb's copy has only in-frame clones and lacks some. The D gene and trimming were derived from the DNA, and the V and J assignments and clone size from that table. This sample has millions of clones, with 95% found just once. Germline CDR1 SGHRS, CDR2 YFSETQ. The CDR3 totals 15 residues. Trimming removed 0 bases at V and 8 bases at J, with 12 bases between.

The specimen sequenced was naive CD4+ T cells sorted from blood. Subset here: CD45RA+ positively selected. This TCR came from a man between 18 and 29 years old in good health. The chain employs TRBV5-1 and TRBJ1-6; perhaps TRBD1 as D (6 bases). The CDR3 DNA sequence: TGCGCCAGCAGCTTGGAGGGGGGGCGCCATTCACCCCTCCACTTT. Amino acid sequence: CASSLEGGRHSPLHF.